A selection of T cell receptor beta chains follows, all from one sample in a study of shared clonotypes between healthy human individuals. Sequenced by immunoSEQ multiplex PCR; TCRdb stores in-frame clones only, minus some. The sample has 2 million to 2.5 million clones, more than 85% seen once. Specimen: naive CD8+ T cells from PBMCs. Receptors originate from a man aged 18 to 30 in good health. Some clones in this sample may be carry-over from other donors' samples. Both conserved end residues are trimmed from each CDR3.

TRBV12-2,ASRPSAGGRGNQPQH
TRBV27,ASSLGTSAFYEQY
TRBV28,ASSLRGEQY
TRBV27,ASSLLGNSPLH
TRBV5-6,ASSTQTSGYYTGELF
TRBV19,ASSIQGLGANVLT
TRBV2,ASSVARGSYEQY
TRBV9,ASSGGVGAPTNEKLF
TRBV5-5,ASTLSGHLSYGYT
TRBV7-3,ASSPRPSDGDGELF
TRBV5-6,ASSFSGLAGYEQY
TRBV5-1,ASSSGQGFMNTEAF
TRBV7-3,ASRPQGNTGELF
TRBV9,ASSSHQSGRDYNEQF
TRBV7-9,ASSRQGVGHEQY
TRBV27,ASSWSTAGGSADTQY
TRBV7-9,ASSAHSYGYT
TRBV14,ASSHGLIYGYT
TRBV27,ASTGRAYEQY
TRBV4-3,ASSQGQRSDSPLH
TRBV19,ASSIWGTSSYNEQF
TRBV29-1,SVPQGAGGYT
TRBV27,ASSSKGYAYEQY
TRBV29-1,SVEEGGGEGGNTEAF
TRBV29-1,SVGGQGRYTQY
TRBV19,ASSETGGSQETQY
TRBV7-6,ASSPRLVNEQY
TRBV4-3,ASSQAVPAGKNNEQF
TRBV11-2,ASSLGGTYYGYT
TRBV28,ASSFGQTNYGYT
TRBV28,ASSFSESYEQY
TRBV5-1,ASSLVPSGRAHDEQY
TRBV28,ASSLGTSGPYEQY
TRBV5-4,ASSLELGPQH
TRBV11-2,ASSTNTGELF
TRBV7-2,ASSLGYGSNEQY
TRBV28,ASSLASEQY